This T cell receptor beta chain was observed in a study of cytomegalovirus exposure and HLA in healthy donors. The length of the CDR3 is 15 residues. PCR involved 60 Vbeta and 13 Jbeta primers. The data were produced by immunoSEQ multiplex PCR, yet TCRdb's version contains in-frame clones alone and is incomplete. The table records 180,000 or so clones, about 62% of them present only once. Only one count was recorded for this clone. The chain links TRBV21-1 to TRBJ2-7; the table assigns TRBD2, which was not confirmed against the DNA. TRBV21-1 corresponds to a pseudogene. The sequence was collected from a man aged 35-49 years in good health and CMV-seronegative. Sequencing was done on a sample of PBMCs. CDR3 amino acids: CASSILAGVVYEQYF. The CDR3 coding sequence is TGTGCCAGCAGCATACTAGCGGGGGTGGTCTACGAGCAGTACTTC.